One sample yielded the 3 T cell receptor beta chains listed below, sequenced in a study of T cells after posttransplantation cyclophosphamide. Using immunoSEQ multiplex PCR, the repertoire was profiled, and TCRdb retains in-frame clones only, with some absent. The sample includes 6,000 to 7,000 clones, under 95% seen only once; the top ten take 10% to 15%. Busulfan-fludarabine conditioning, marrow transplant, and cyclophosphamide on days +3 and +4 were administered. This specimen consisted of PBMCs, obtained approximately 45 months after allogeneic stem cell transplant with posttransplant cyclophosphamide. The source of these receptors is a female patient aged 45 to 65 who received an allogeneic stem cell transplant from a related donor, was CMV-positive, and had no GVHD. These T cells may partly come from the graft donor.

J is TRBJ2-5 and V is TRBV18; 12 positions agree with TRBD1. Germline trimming cut 6 bases from V and 3 bases from J; bases unmatched to any gene: 2. The CDR3 covers 14 residues. Germline V lookup: CDR1 KGHSH, CDR2 LQKENI. This CDR3 reads CASSGTGGKETQYF. The DNA for the CDR3 is TGTGCCAGCTCCGGGACAGGGGGCAAAGAGACCCAGTACTTC.

The chain couples TRBV27 to TRBJ1-5, with D tentatively TRBD1 (5 bases). Trimming stripped 5 bases from V and 5 bases from J, with 16 bases between. The germline V gene has CDR1 MNHEY and CDR2 SMNVEV (reference sequence). The CDR3 contains 15 residues. CDR3 nucleotide sequence: TGTGCCAGCAGTAGTTCGAAGGGGTGGCATCAGCCCCAGCATTTT. Translated: CASSSSKGWHQPQHF.

The chain is built from TRBV19 and TRBJ1-1; TRBD1 matches 8 bases. V shed 5 bases and J 4 bases; nucleotides not matched to a gene: 9. The CDR3 is made up of 15 amino acids. Germline V lookup: CDR1 LNHDA, CDR2 SQIVND (reference sequence). The CDR3 is CASSFGTGRFTEAFF. CDR3 DNA sequence: TGTGCCAGTAGTTTCGGGACAGGTCGTTTCACTGAAGCTTTCTTT.